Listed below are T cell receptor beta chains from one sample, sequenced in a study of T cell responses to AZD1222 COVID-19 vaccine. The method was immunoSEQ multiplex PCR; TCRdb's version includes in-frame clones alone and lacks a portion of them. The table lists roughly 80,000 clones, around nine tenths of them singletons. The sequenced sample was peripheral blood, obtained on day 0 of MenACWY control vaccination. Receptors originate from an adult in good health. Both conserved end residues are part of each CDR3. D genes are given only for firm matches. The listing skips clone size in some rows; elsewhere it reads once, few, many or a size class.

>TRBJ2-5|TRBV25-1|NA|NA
CASSELGGGKETQYF
TGTGCCAGCAGTGAGTTAGGGGGGGGGAAAGAGACCCAGTACTTC
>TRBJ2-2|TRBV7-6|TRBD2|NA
CASSLMGGVTGELFF
TGTGCCAGCAGCTTAATGGGAGGGGTGACCGGGGAGCTGTTTTTT
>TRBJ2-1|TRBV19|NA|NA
CASSTRPGPPDEQFF
TGTGCCAGTAGTACCCGACCGGGACCCCCGGATGAGCAGTTCTTC
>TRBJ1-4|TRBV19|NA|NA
CASSVDRYEKLFF
TGTGCCAGTAGTGTGGACCGGTATGAAAAACTGTTTTTT
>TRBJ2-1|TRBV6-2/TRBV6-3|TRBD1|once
CASSPTGGASNEQFF
TGTGCCAGCAGCCCGACAGGGGGCGCGAGTAATGAGCAGTTCTTC
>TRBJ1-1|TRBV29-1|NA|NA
CSARPVNTEAFF
TGCAGCGCGAGACCGGTGAACACTGAAGCTTTCTTT
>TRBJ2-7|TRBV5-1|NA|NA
CASSLVPGRYEQYF
TGCGCCAGCAGCTTGGTCCCGGGACGCTACGAGCAGTACTTC
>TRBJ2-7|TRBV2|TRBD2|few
CASSDPSGGSYEQYF
TGTGCCAGCAGTGACCCTAGCGGGGGTTCCTACGAGCAGTACTTC
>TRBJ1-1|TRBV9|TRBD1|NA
CASSVGTGPNTEAFF
TGTGCCAGCAGCGTTGGGACAGGACCGAACACTGAAGCTTTCTTT
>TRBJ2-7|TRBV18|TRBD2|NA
CASSPRHWTSDYEQYF
TGTGCCAGCTCACCGCGTCATTGGACTAGCGATTACGAGCAGTACTTC
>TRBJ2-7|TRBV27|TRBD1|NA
CASSLSRDRGHEQYF
TGTGCCAGCAGTTTGTCACGGGACAGGGGCCACGAGCAGTACTTC
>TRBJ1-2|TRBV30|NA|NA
CAWNTPGLYGYTF
TGTGCCTGGAACACCCCAGGGCTCTATGGCTACACCTTC
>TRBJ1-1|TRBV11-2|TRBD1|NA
CASSHAPRQGLNTEAFF
TGTGCCAGCAGCCATGCCCCTCGACAGGGGTTGAACACTGAAGCTTTCTTT
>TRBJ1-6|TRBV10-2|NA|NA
CASSESTGYNSPLHF
TGCGCCAGCAGTGAGTCGACAGGCTATAATTCACCCCTCCACTTT
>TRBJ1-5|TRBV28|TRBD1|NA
CASADRARQPQHF
TGTGCCAGCGCTGACAGGGCTCGGCAGCCCCAGCATTTT
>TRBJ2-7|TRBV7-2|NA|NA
CASSLDDSLTYEQYF
TGTGCCAGCAGCTTAGATGACAGCCTCACCTACGAGCAGTACTTC
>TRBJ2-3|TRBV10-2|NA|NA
CASNDQTGLWADTQYF
TGCGCCAGCAATGACCAAACAGGGCTGTGGGCAGATACGCAGTATTTT
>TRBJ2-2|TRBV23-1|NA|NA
CPVSRVILTNTGELFF
TGCCCAGTTTCGAGGGTCATCCTCACGAACACCGGGGAGCTGTTTTTT
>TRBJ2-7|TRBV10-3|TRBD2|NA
CATTSGSSYEQYF
TGTGCCACTACTAGCGGGAGCTCCTACGAGCAGTACTTC
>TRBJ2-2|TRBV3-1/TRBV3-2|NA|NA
CASSPDRNGGELFF
TGTGCCAGCAGCCCAGACCGCAATGGGGGGGAGCTGTTTTTT
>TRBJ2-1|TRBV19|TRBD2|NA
CASSWGSGRREQFF
TGTGCCAGTTCTTGGGGGAGCGGGAGACGTGAGCAGTTCTTC
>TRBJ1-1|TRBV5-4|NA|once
CASSAPGALNTEAFF
TGTGCCAGCAGCGCCCCAGGAGCCCTGAACACTGAAGCTTTCTTT
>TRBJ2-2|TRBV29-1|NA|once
CSVDSQEAGELFF
TGCAGCGTTGACAGCCAAGAGGCCGGGGAGCTGTTTTTT
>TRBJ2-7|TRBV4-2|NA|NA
CASSQESGGTYEQYF
TGTGCCAGCAGCCAAGAGAGTGGCGGGACCTACGAGCAGTACTTC
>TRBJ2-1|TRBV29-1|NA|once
CSVEGGRGYNEQFF
TGCAGCGTTGAGGGTGGGCGAGGATACAATGAGCAGTTCTTC
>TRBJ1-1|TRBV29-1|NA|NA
CSVSAIQNTEAFF
TGCAGCGTCTCAGCTATTCAGAACACTGAAGCTTTCTTT
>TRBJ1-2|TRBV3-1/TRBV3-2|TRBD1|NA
CASSQDPEGTGVGYGYTF
TGTGCCAGCAGCCAAGATCCGGAGGGGACAGGGGTTGGCTATGGCTACACCTTC
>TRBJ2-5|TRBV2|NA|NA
CASSEEGGRETQYF
TGTGCCAGCAGTGAGGAGGGGGGAAGAGAGACCCAGTACTTC
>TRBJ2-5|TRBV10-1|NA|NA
CASSENQETQYF
TGCGCCAGCAGTGAGAACCAAGAGACCCAGTACTTC
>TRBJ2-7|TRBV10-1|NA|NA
CASSDTVRGSYEQYF
TGCGCCAGCAGTGATACTGTCCGGGGATCCTACGAGCAGTACTTC
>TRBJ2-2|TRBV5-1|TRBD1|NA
CASSFVGQAVELFF
TGCGCCAGCAGCTTTGTAGGACAGGCTGTGGAGCTGTTTTTT
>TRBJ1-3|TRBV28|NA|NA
CASRQTWSSGNTIYF
TGTGCCAGTCGACAGACCTGGAGCTCTGGAAACACCATATATTTT
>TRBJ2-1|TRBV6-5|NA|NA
CASSYSFGQEQFF
TGTGCCAGCAGTTACTCGTTTGGGCAGGAGCAGTTCTTC
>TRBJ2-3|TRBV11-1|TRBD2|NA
CASSLVAGGLFDTQYF
TGTGCCAGCAGCCTAGTGGCGGGAGGGCTTTTTGATACGCAGTATTTT
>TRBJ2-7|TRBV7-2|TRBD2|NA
CASSLGTSGSPYEQYF
TGTGCCAGCAGCTTAGGGACTAGCGGGAGCCCCTACGAGCAGTACTTC
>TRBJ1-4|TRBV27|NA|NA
CASRERPREKLFF
TGTGCCAGCAGAGAAAGGCCCAGGGAAAAACTGTTTTTT
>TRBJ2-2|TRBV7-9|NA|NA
CASSGDLSTGRELFF
TGTGCCAGCAGCGGGGACTTATCCACCGGCCGGGAGCTGTTTTTT
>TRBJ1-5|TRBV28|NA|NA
CASGEGNQPQHF
TGTGCCAGCGGGGAGGGCAATCAGCCCCAGCATTTT
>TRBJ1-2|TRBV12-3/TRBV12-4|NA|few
CASSDGTPWGYTF
TGTGCCAGCAGTGACGGGACACCGTGGGGCTACACCTTC
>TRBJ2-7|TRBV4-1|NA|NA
CASKNARGEQYF
TGCGCCAGCAAGAACGCCCGGGGCGAGCAGTACTTC
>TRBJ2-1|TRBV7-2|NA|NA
CASSLRGLAGAYNEQFF
TGTGCCAGCAGCTTAAGGGGGTTGGCGGGGGCCTACAATGAGCAGTTCTTC
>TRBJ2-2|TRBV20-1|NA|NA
CSASINTGELFF
TGCAGTGCTAGTATCAACACCGGGGAGCTGTTTTTT
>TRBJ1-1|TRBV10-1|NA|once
CASSRRTATEAFF
TGCGCCAGCAGCCGCAGGACGGCCACTGAAGCTTTCTTT
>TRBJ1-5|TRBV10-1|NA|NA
CASSPGWNQPQHF
TGCGCCAGCAGTCCGGGGTGGAATCAGCCCCAGCATTTT